This is a list of T cell receptor beta chains from one sample in a study of beta chain features in type 1 diabetes. Assay: immunoSEQ multiplex PCR; the TCRdb copy retains only in-frame clones and omits some. The top ten clones hold around 2.5% of a sample with about 28,000 clones, approximately 65% of them seen once. Sample: Tregs from blood. These receptors all stem from a woman in her 30s with type 1 diabetes. CDR3s include the opening cysteine and the closing phenylalanine or tryptophan. The order of the fields is J gene, clone size, V gene, D gene, CDR3 protein, CDR3 DNA. The D gene is left open where the match is weak. The size field is filled for only some rows; it gives once, few, many or a size class.

J gene: TRBJ2-1; clone size: -; V gene: TRBV28; D gene: -; CDR3 protein: CASSLGLGQFF; CDR3 DNA: TGTGCCAGCAGCCTTGGGCTTGGTCAGTTCTTC
J gene: TRBJ1-1; clone size: -; V gene: TRBV10-1; D gene: -; CDR3 protein: CASSVRGNTEAFF; CDR3 DNA: TGCGCCAGCAGTGTGCGAGGGAACACTGAAGCTTTCTTT
J gene: TRBJ2-5; clone size: -; V gene: TRBV6-6; D gene: -; CDR3 protein: CASSYYAGRPGETQYF; CDR3 DNA: TGTGCCAGCAGTTACTATGCGGGGCGACCGGGGGAGACCCAGTACTTC
J gene: TRBJ2-2; clone size: -; V gene: TRBV29-1; D gene: -; CDR3 protein: CSADRYTGELFF; CDR3 DNA: TGCAGCGCCGACAGATACACCGGGGAGCTGTTTTTT
J gene: TRBJ1-2; clone size: -; V gene: TRBV6-5; D gene: -; CDR3 protein: CASTPGRGYTF; CDR3 DNA: TGTGCCAGCACCCCCGGGAGGGGCTACACCTTC
J gene: TRBJ2-2; clone size: -; V gene: TRBV2; D gene: -; CDR3 protein: CASSSQGTGELFF; CDR3 DNA: TGTGCCAGCAGTTCTCAGGGGACCGGGGAGCTGTTTTTT
J gene: TRBJ2-3; clone size: -; V gene: TRBV28; D gene: TRBD1; CDR3 protein: CASSTWTGGKGDTQYF; CDR3 DNA: TGTGCCAGCAGTACATGGACAGGGGGCAAGGGAGATACGCAGTATTTT
J gene: TRBJ2-6; clone size: -; V gene: TRBV29-1; D gene: -; CDR3 protein: CSVGFDSSGANVLTF; CDR3 DNA: TGCAGCGTTGGGTTTGACAGCTCTGGGGCCAACGTCCTGACTTTC
J gene: TRBJ2-3; clone size: -; V gene: TRBV23-1; D gene: TRBD2; CDR3 protein: CASSQKGRLAGRDTQYF; CDR3 DNA: TGCGCCAGCAGTCAGAAGGGCCGACTAGCGGGGCGAGATACGCAGTATTTT
J gene: TRBJ2-1; clone size: -; V gene: TRBV7-9; D gene: TRBD2; CDR3 protein: CASSPGLAGGHEQFF; CDR3 DNA: TGTGCCAGCAGCCCGGGACTAGCGGGAGGGCATGAGCAGTTCTTC
J gene: TRBJ2-5; clone size: -; V gene: TRBV7-9; D gene: TRBD2; CDR3 protein: CASSSPTSGRAGGETQYF; CDR3 DNA: TGTGCCAGCAGCTCTCCGACTAGCGGGAGGGCCGGAGGAGAGACCCAGTACTTC
J gene: TRBJ2-1; clone size: -; V gene: TRBV28; D gene: TRBD2; CDR3 protein: CASSFVGGRYSYNEQFF; CDR3 DNA: TGTGCCAGCAGTTTCGTGGGCGGGAGGTACTCCTACAATGAGCAGTTCTTC
J gene: TRBJ2-1; clone size: -; V gene: TRBV5-1; D gene: -; CDR3 protein: CASSSNPRAYNEQFF; CDR3 DNA: TGCGCCAGCAGCTCTAACCCACGGGCCTACAATGAGCAGTTCTTC
J gene: TRBJ2-1; clone size: -; V gene: TRBV28; D gene: -; CDR3 protein: CASSSIADTSNEQFF; CDR3 DNA: TGTGCCAGCAGTTCTATAGCGGATACCTCCAATGAGCAGTTCTTC
J gene: TRBJ2-2; clone size: -; V gene: TRBV9; D gene: -; CDR3 protein: CASSAVLAQGGELFF; CDR3 DNA: TGTGCCAGCAGCGCCGTCCTAGCGCAGGGCGGGGAGCTGTTTTTT
J gene: TRBJ1-2; clone size: -; V gene: TRBV18; D gene: TRBD1; CDR3 protein: CASSPPGQGDGGYTF; CDR3 DNA: TGTGCCAGCTCACCACCTGGACAGGGAGACGGTGGCTACACCTTC
J gene: TRBJ1-2; clone size: -; V gene: TRBV10-3; D gene: -; CDR3 protein: CAISVFKTNYGYTF; CDR3 DNA: TGTGCCATCAGTGTGTTCAAAACTAACTATGGCTACACCTTC
J gene: TRBJ2-7; clone size: -; V gene: TRBV5-8; D gene: -; CDR3 protein: CASSRGTASSYEQYF; CDR3 DNA: TGTGCCAGCAGCCGCGGGACTGCCAGCTCCTACGAGCAGTACTTC
J gene: TRBJ1-5; clone size: -; V gene: TRBV7-9; D gene: -; CDR3 protein: CASSSGIYQPQHF; CDR3 DNA: TGTGCCAGCAGCTCGGGGATCTATCAGCCCCAGCATTTT
J gene: TRBJ2-7; clone size: -; V gene: TRBV7-9; D gene: TRBD2; CDR3 protein: CASSTGQGLAGGGKEQYF; CDR3 DNA: TGTGCCAGCAGCACAGGACAGGGACTAGCGGGAGGAGGAAAAGAGCAGTACTTC
J gene: TRBJ1-1; clone size: -; V gene: TRBV19; D gene: -; CDR3 protein: CASSIYRTEAFF; CDR3 DNA: TGTGCCAGTAGTATATATCGGACAGAAGCTTTCTTT
J gene: TRBJ1-2; clone size: -; V gene: TRBV7-9; D gene: TRBD1; CDR3 protein: CASSLDRGIADGYTF; CDR3 DNA: TGTGCCAGCAGCCTGGACAGGGGGATCGCGGATGGCTACACCTTC
J gene: TRBJ2-3; clone size: -; V gene: TRBV6-6; D gene: -; CDR3 protein: CASSAHRIGSDTQYF; CDR3 DNA: TGTGCCAGCAGTGCCCACAGAATTGGATCAGATACGCAGTATTTT
J gene: TRBJ1-5; clone size: -; V gene: TRBV2; D gene: TRBD1; CDR3 protein: CASNFATGHQPQHF; CDR3 DNA: TGTGCCAGCAATTTCGCGACAGGGCATCAGCCCCAGCATTTT
J gene: TRBJ1-5; clone size: -; V gene: TRBV10-3; D gene: -; CDR3 protein: CAISGGGQGNQPQHF; CDR3 DNA: TGTGCCATCAGTGGGGGAGGGCAGGGCAATCAGCCCCAGCATTTT
J gene: TRBJ1-2; clone size: -; V gene: TRBV28; D gene: -; CDR3 protein: CASKEGTLSRGYTF; CDR3 DNA: TGTGCCAGCAAAGAAGGGACACTCTCCCGGGGCTACACCTTC
J gene: TRBJ2-2; clone size: -; V gene: TRBV19; D gene: -; CDR3 protein: CASTRTARGTANTGELFF; CDR3 DNA: TGTGCCAGTACTCGAACTGCCCGGGGGACAGCGAATACCGGGGAGCTGTTTTTT
J gene: TRBJ1-2; clone size: -; V gene: TRBV29-1; D gene: -; CDR3 protein: CSVVEGLTNYGYTF; CDR3 DNA: TGCAGCGTCGTCGAGGGACTGACAAACTATGGCTACACCTTC
J gene: TRBJ2-7; clone size: -; V gene: TRBV6-5; D gene: -; CDR3 protein: CASSYRTYEQYF; CDR3 DNA: TGTGCCAGCAGTTACCGAACTTACGAGCAGTACTTC
J gene: TRBJ2-6; clone size: -; V gene: TRBV4-1; D gene: -; CDR3 protein: CASSQDNSGANVLTF; CDR3 DNA: TGCGCCAGCAGCCAAGACAACTCTGGGGCCAACGTCCTGACTTTC
J gene: TRBJ2-1; clone size: few; V gene: TRBV2; D gene: TRBD2; CDR3 protein: CASSEEGLAGREQFF; CDR3 DNA: TGTGCCAGCAGTGAAGAGGGACTAGCGGGTCGTGAGCAGTTCTTC
J gene: TRBJ1-2; clone size: few; V gene: TRBV5-1; D gene: TRBD1; CDR3 protein: CASSSVTGTGTGYTF; CDR3 DNA: TGCGCCAGCAGCTCCGTGACCGGGACAGGGACCGGCTACACCTTC
J gene: TRBJ1-1; clone size: -; V gene: TRBV5-1; D gene: TRBD1; CDR3 protein: CASSLTLTGVDTEAFF; CDR3 DNA: TGCGCCAGCAGCTTGACCTTGACAGGGGTTGACACTGAAGCTTTCTTT
J gene: TRBJ2-5; clone size: -; V gene: TRBV5-4; D gene: -; CDR3 protein: CASSLQGPETQYF; CDR3 DNA: TGTGCCAGCAGTCTACAGGGACCAGAGACCCAGTACTTC
J gene: TRBJ2-1; clone size: few; V gene: TRBV19; D gene: TRBD2; CDR3 protein: CASMRGSSYNEQFF; CDR3 DNA: TGTGCCAGTATGCGCGGGAGCTCCTACAATGAGCAGTTCTTC
J gene: TRBJ2-5; clone size: few; V gene: TRBV10-3; D gene: TRBD2; CDR3 protein: CASGNRGEGRETQYF; CDR3 DNA: TGTGCCTCGGGAAACCGGGGGGAGGGCCGGGAGACCCAGTACTTC
J gene: TRBJ2-1; clone size: -; V gene: TRBV28; D gene: -; CDR3 protein: CASSLWTPPLYNEQFF; CDR3 DNA: TGTGCCAGCAGTTTATGGACTCCTCCTTTGTACAATGAGCAGTTCTTC
J gene: TRBJ2-7; clone size: -; V gene: TRBV18; D gene: TRBD2; CDR3 protein: CASSPGGSDEQYF; CDR3 DNA: TGTGCCAGCTCACCAGGCGGGAGCGACGAGCAGTACTTC
J gene: TRBJ2-4; clone size: -; V gene: TRBV6-5; D gene: -; CDR3 protein: CASSDIAKNIQYF; CDR3 DNA: TGTGCCAGCAGTGACATTGCCAAAAACATTCAGTACTTC
J gene: TRBJ2-1; clone size: -; V gene: TRBV5-1; D gene: -; CDR3 protein: CASRSSGSSYNEQFF; CDR3 DNA: TGCGCCAGCAGGTCTTCGGGGAGCTCCTACAATGAGCAGTTCTTC
J gene: TRBJ1-1; clone size: -; V gene: TRBV28; D gene: -; CDR3 protein: CASSPRGDYSNTEAFF; CDR3 DNA: TGTGCCAGCAGTCCTCGGGGGGACTACTCGAACACTGAAGCTTTCTTT
J gene: TRBJ1-2; clone size: few; V gene: TRBV19; D gene: -; CDR3 protein: CASTYTGFGGYTF; CDR3 DNA: TGTGCCAGTACCTACACAGGATTCGGTGGCTACACCTTC
J gene: TRBJ2-7; clone size: few; V gene: TRBV5-1; D gene: TRBD2; CDR3 protein: CASRLAGAYEQYF; CDR3 DNA: TGCGCCAGCAGACTAGCGGGAGCCTACGAGCAGTACTTC
J gene: TRBJ2-7; clone size: -; V gene: TRBV4-2; D gene: -; CDR3 protein: CASSQAGQGGEQYF; CDR3 DNA: TGTGCCAGCAGCCAAGCTGGGCAGGGCGGCGAGCAGTACTTC
J gene: TRBJ2-5; clone size: -; V gene: TRBV5-1; D gene: -; CDR3 protein: CASSLQGSETQYF; CDR3 DNA: TGCGCCAGCAGCTTACAGGGCTCGGAAACCCAGTACTTC
J gene: TRBJ2-7; clone size: -; V gene: TRBV5-1; D gene: TRBD2; CDR3 protein: CASSLGTSGREQYF; CDR3 DNA: TGCGCCAGCAGCTTAGGGACTAGCGGGAGGGAGCAGTACTTC
J gene: TRBJ2-6; clone size: -; V gene: TRBV29-1; D gene: TRBD1; CDR3 protein: CSVDTDRASGANVLTF; CDR3 DNA: TGCAGCGTTGACACCGACAGGGCTTCTGGGGCCAACGTCCTGACTTTC
J gene: TRBJ1-5; clone size: -; V gene: TRBV19; D gene: -; CDR3 protein: CASSPVLSNQPQHF; CDR3 DNA: TGTGCCAGTAGCCCCGTGTTGAGCAATCAGCCCCAGCATTTT
J gene: TRBJ1-5; clone size: -; V gene: TRBV7-6; D gene: TRBD1; CDR3 protein: CASSFQGDQPQHF; CDR3 DNA: TGTGCCAGCAGCTTCCAGGGGGATCAGCCCCAGCATTTT
J gene: TRBJ2-1; clone size: once; V gene: TRBV9; D gene: TRBD2; CDR3 protein: CASSQGLAGVNEQFF; CDR3 DNA: TGTGCCAGCAGCCAAGGACTAGCGGGAGTCAATGAGCAGTTCTTC
J gene: TRBJ2-7; clone size: -; V gene: TRBV28; D gene: -; CDR3 protein: CASSFYYEQYF; CDR3 DNA: TGTGCCAGCAGTTTCTACTACGAGCAGTACTTC
J gene: TRBJ2-7; clone size: -; V gene: TRBV5-1; D gene: TRBD2; CDR3 protein: CASSFTSGDYEQYF; CDR3 DNA: TGCGCCAGCAGCTTTACTAGCGGAGACTACGAGCAGTACTTC
J gene: TRBJ1-2; clone size: few; V gene: TRBV5-1; D gene: -; CDR3 protein: CASSFASDYGYTF; CDR3 DNA: TGCGCCAGCAGCTTCGCATCGGACTATGGCTACACCTTC
J gene: TRBJ1-2; clone size: -; V gene: TRBV10-3; D gene: -; CDR3 protein: CAISDDSRSLPNYGYTF; CDR3 DNA: TGTGCCATCAGTGATGATTCCAGGTCCCTACCTAACTATGGCTACACCTTC